Described below is a single T cell receptor beta chain sequence and its context. Antigen specificity is unknown. The repertoire was sequenced with immunoSEQ multiplex PCR; TCRdb's copy has only in-frame clones and lacks some. The sample has about 58,000 clones; around 90% are singletons. This sample stems from a study of OX40 agonist ivuxolimab in advanced cancers. Study outcomes and limitations: On average, a greater number of expanded clones characterised CD8+ T cells relative to CD4+.

This CDR3 is built from 22 residues. The V segment lost 0 bases and the J segment 1 base; nucleotides outside the gene matches: 20. In germline, CDR1 is GTSNPN, CDR2 SVGIG (reference sequence). This clonotype was obtained from an adult with an advanced solid tumor such as melanoma, head and neck, liver or kidney cancer. The source was CD4+ or CD8+ T cells sorted from blood, collected in a trial of the OX40 agonist ivuxolimab. The chain links TRBV30 to TRBJ2-1, with 11 positions matching TRBD2. The CDR3 spells CAWSVGFGRSSGRFRSYNEQFF. The CDR3 DNA sequence: TGTGCCTGGAGTGTAGGGTTTGGTAGGTCTAGCGGGAGGTTCAGGTCCTACAATGAGCAGTTCTTC.